This is a list of T cell receptor beta chains from one sample in a study of identical twins. TCRdb reprocessed the 5' RACE reads with MiXCR, giving one entry per CDR3 protein. This repertoire shows 450,000 or so distinct CDR3 sequences, around 15% found once; its top ten account for more than 0.8%. These sequences were also reported in another study, on yellow fever vaccine responses in identical twins.

What was sequenced was CD4+ T cells sorted from blood. Every receptor here comes from a woman younger than 35 in good health. Each CDR3 is given with its conserved first and last residue. The D gene is left open where the match is weak. The listing skips clone size in some rows; elsewhere it reads once, few, many or a size class.

>.|TRBJ1-6|TRBV20-1|few
CSATYGQVYNSPLHF
TGCAGTGCCACTTATGGGCAGGTCTATAATTCACCCCTCCACTTT
>.|TRBJ2-7|TRBV4-2|few
CASSQDRVAGEQYF
TGTGCCAGCAGCCAAGATCGGGTAGCCGGCGAGCAGTACTTC
>TRBD2|TRBJ2-1|TRBV6-2/TRBV6-3|few
CASGRVGTRNEQFF
TGTGCCAGCGGCCGCGTCGGGACTAGAAATGAGCAGTTCTTC
>.|TRBJ2-1|TRBV3-1|few
CASSRSGDGNEQFF
TGTGCCAGCAGCCGATCGGGGGACGGCAATGAGCAGTTCTTC
>TRBD2|TRBJ2-7|TRBV12-3/TRBV12-4|few
CASSETSAPYEQYF
TGTGCCAGCAGCGAGACTAGCGCTCCCTACGAGCAGTACTTC
>.|TRBJ2-2|TRBV10-3|many
CAISGLNTGELFF
TGTGCCATCAGTGGGCTCAACACCGGGGAGCTGTTTTTT
>.|TRBJ1-6|TRBV5-6|few
CASSLAGPRNSPLHF
TGTGCCAGCAGCTTGGCTGGACCGAGGAATTCACCCCTCCACTTT
>TRBD1|TRBJ2-7|TRBV2|.
CASSEIGTGGSYEQYF
TGTGCCAGCAGTGAAATTGGGACAGGGGGATCCTACGAGCAGTACTTC
>.|TRBJ2-5|TRBV6-1|.
CASSLQGTRETQYF
TGTGCCAGCAGTCTTCAGGGGACTCGAGAGACCCAGTACTTC
>TRBD1|TRBJ2-4|TRBV5-1|.
CASSLRGQGDKNIQYF
TGCGCCAGCAGCTTGCGGGGACAGGGGGACAAAAACATTCAGTACTTC
>.|TRBJ1-1|TRBV6-5|many
CASSSGQMNTEAFF
TGTGCCAGCAGTTCAGGACAGATGAACACTGAAGCTTTCTTT
>.|TRBJ2-5|TRBV10-3|few
CAISETAGETQYF
TGTGCCATCAGTGAGACGGCCGGGGAGACCCAGTACTTC
>TRBD1|TRBJ1-1|TRBV5-1|.
CASSTRDRVFVAEAFF
TGCGCCAGCAGCACCAGGGACAGGGTTTTTGTGGCTGAAGCTTTCTTT
>TRBD2|TRBJ2-3|TRBV7-9|.
CASSPAGLAITDTQYF
TGTGCCAGCAGTCCCGCCGGACTAGCGATCACAGATACGCAGTATTTT
>TRBD1|TRBJ2-5|TRBV5-1|many
CASSFRTGGGTQYF
TGCGCCAGCAGCTTCAGGACAGGTGGAGGGACCCAGTACTTC
>.|TRBJ2-7|TRBV5-1|few
CASSLEGHEQYF
TGCGCCAGCAGCTTGGAAGGCCACGAGCAGTACTTC
>TRBD2|TRBJ2-1|TRBV5-1|many
CASSTIAGEGYNEQFF
TGCGCCAGCAGCACCATAGCGGGAGAAGGGTACAATGAGCAGTTCTTC
>TRBD2|TRBJ2-3|TRBV9|.
CASSIAGGRVDTQYF
TGTGCCAGCAGTATCGCGGGAGGCCGTGTAGATACGCAGTATTTT
>.|TRBJ2-6|TRBV9|few
CASSATLGALGGSGANVLTF
TGTGCCAGCAGCGCCACACTAGGGGCCTTGGGAGGCTCTGGGGCCAACGTCCTGACTTTC
>.|TRBJ2-3|TRBV18|few
CASSPPGGATDTQYF
TGTGCCAGCTCACCGCCCGGGGGCGCCACAGATACGCAGTATTTT